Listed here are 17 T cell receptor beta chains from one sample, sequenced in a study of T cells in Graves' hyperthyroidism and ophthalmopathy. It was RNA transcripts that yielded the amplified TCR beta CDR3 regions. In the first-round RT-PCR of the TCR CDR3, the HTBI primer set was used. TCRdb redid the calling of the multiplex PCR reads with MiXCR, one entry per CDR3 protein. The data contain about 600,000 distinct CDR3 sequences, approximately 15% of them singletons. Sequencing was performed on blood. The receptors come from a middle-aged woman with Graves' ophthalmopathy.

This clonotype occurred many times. The CDR3 DNA reads TGTGCCAGCAGTGGAAGTTTAGCCGGGAGTGAGCAGTACTTC. This translates into CASSGSLAGSEQYF. The gene calls are TRBV12-3 or TRBV12-4 and TRBJ2-7; D is possibly TRBD2 (6 bases). The CDR3 contains 14 residues. The V end lost 5 bases, the J end lost 7 bases, and 18 bases lay between the germline ends.

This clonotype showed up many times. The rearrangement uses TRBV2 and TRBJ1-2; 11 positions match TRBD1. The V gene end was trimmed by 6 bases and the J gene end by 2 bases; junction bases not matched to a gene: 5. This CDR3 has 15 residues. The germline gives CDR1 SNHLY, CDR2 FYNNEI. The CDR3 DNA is TGTGCCAGCAGCCGGGACAGGGGGGTAAACTATGGCTACACCTTC. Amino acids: CASSRDRGVNYGYTF.

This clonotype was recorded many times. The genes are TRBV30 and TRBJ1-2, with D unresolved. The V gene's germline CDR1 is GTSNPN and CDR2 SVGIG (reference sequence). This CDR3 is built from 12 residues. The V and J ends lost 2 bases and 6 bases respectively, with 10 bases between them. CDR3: CAWSPGVDGYTF. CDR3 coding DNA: TGTGCCTGGAGTCCTGGGGTAGATGGCTACACCTTC.

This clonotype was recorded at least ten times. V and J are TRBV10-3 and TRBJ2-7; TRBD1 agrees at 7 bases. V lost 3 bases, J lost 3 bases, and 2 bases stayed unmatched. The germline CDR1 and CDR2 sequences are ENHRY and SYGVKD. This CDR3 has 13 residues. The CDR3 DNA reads TGTGCCATCAGTGAAGACAGGGACTACGAGCAGTACTTC. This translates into CAISEDRDYEQYF.

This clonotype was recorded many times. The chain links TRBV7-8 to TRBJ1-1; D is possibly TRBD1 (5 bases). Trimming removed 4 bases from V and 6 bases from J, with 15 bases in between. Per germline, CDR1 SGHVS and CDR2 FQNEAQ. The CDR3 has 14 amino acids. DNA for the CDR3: TGTGCCAGCAGCTCGGACGAGAGGGGTGCTGAAGCTTTCTTT. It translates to CASSSDERGAEAFF. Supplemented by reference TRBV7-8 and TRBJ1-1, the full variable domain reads GAGVSQSPRYKVAKRGQDVALRCDPISGHVSLFWYQQALGQGPEFLTYFQNEAQLDKSGLPSDRFFAERPEGSVSTLKIQRTQQEDSAVYLCASSSDERGAEAFFGQGTRLTVV.

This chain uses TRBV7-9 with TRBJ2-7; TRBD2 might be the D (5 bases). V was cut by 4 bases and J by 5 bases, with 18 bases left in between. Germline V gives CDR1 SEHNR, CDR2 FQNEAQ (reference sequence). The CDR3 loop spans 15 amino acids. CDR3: CASSSLRSWGDEQYF. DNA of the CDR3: TGTGCCAGCAGCTCTCTACGGAGTTGGGGAGACGAGCAGTACTTC.

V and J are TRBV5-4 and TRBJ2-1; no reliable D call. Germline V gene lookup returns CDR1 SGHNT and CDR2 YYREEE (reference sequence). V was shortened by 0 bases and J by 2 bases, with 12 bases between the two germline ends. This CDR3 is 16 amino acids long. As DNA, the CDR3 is TGTGCCAGCAGCTTGGTGGTATCAGCGCCCTACAATGAGCAGTTCTTC. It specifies CASSLVVSAPYNEQFF.

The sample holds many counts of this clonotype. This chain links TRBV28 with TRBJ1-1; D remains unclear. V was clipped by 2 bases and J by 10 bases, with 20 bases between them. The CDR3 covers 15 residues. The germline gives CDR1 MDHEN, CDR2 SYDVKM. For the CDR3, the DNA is TGTGCCAGCAGTTTACCTTCGGCCCTAGGCTCCCCAGCTTTCTTT. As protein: CASSLPSALGSPAFF.

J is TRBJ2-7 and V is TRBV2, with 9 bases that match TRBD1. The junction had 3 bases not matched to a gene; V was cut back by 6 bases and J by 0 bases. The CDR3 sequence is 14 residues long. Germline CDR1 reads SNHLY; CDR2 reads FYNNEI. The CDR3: CASRDRGNSYEQYF. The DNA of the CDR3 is TGTGCCAGCAGAGACAGGGGGAACTCCTACGAGCAGTACTTC.

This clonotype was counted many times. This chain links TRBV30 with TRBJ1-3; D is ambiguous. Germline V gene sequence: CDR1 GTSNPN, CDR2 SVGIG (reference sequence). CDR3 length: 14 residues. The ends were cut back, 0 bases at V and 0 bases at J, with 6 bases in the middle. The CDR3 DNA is TGTGCCTGGAGTGTAATGAGCTCTGGAAACACCATATATTTT. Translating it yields CAWSVMSSGNTIYF.

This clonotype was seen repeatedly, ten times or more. The CDR3 nucleotides are TGTGCCAGCAGACTTCAGACCGGGAACATTCAGTACTTC. This translates into CASRLQTGNIQYF. The chain is built from TRBV2 and TRBJ2-4; no clear D gene. CDR3 size: 13 residues. The ends were cut back, 6 bases at V and 7 bases at J, with 13 bases in the middle. The germline V gene has CDR1 SNHLY and CDR2 FYNNEI.

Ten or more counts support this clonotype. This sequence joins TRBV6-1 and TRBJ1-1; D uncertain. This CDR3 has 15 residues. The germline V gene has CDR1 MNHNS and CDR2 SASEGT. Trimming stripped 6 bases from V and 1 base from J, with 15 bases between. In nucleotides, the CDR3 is TGTGCCAGCAGGGATCTGGGAAGGCCGAACACTGAAGCTTTCTTT. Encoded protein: CASRDLGRPNTEAFF.

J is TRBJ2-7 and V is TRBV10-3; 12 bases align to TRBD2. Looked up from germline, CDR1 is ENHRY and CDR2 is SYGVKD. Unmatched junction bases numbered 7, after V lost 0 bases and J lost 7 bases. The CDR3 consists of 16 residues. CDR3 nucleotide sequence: TGTGCCATCAGTGAGTCGACCTACGGACTAGCGGGAGAGCAGTACTTC. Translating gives CAISESTYGLAGEQYF.

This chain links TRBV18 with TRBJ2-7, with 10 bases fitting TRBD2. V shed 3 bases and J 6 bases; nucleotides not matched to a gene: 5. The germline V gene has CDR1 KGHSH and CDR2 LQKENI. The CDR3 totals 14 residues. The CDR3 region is CASSPTSGVGEQYF. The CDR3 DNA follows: TGTGCCAGCTCACCCACTAGCGGGGTCGGCGAGCAGTACTTC.

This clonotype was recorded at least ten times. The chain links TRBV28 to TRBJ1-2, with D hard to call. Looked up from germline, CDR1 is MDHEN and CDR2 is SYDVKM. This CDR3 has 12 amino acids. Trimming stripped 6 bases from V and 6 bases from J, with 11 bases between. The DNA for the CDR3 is TGTGCCAGCAGCCTAGGCTTGGATGGCTACACCTTC. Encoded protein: CASSLGLDGYTF.

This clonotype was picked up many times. The CDR3 spells CASSQGVPNEKLFF. CDR3 DNA sequence: TGTGCCAGCAGCCAAGGGGTCCCTAATGAAAAACTGTTTTTT. The chain joins TRBV3-1 to TRBJ1-4, with D hard to call. The CDR3 spans 14 residues. The ends were cut back, 1 base at V and 3 bases at J, with 6 bases in the middle. From germline, CDR1 is LGHDT and CDR2 YNNKEL (reference sequence).

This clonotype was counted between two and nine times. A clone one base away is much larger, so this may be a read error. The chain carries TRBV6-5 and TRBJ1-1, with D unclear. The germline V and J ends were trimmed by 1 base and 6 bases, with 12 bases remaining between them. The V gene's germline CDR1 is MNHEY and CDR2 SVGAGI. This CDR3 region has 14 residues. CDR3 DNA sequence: TGTGCCAGCAGTTACTACCCGGACTCCGCTGAAGCTTTCTTT. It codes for CASSYYPDSAEAFF.